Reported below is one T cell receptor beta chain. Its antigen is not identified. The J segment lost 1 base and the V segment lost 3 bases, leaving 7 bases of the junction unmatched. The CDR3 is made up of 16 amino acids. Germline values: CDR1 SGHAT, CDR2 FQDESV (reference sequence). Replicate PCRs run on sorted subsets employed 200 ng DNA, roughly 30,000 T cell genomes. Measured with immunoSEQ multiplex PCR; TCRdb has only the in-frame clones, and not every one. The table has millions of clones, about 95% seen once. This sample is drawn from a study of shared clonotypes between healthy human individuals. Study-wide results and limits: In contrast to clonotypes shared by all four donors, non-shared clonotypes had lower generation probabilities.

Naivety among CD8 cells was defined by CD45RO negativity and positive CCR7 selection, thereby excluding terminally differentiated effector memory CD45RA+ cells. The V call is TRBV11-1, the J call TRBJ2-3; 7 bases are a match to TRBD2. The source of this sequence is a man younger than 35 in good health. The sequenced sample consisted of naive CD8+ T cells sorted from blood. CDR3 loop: CASSFSGGSGTDTQYF. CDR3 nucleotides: TGTGCCAGCAGCTTTTCCGGGGGGTCGGGCACAGATACGCAGTATTTT. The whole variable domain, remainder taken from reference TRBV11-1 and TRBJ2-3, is EAEVAQSPRYKITEKSQAVAFWCDPISGHATLYWYRQILGQGPELLVQFQDESVVDDSQLPKDRFSAERLKGVDSTLKIQPAELGDSAMYLCASSFSGGSGTDTQYFGPGTRLTVL.